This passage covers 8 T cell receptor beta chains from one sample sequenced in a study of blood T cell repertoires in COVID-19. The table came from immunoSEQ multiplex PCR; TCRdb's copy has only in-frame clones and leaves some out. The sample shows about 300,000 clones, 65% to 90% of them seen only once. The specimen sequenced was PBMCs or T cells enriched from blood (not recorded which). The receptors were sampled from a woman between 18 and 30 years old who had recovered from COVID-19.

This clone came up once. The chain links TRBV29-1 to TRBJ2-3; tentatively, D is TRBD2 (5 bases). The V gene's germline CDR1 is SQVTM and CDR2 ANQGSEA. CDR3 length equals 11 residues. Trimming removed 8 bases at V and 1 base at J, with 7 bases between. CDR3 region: CSLGGTDTQYF. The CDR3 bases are TGCAGCCTCGGGGGCACAGATACGCAGTATTTT.

For the CDR3, the DNA is TGTGCCAGCACCGATACAGGGGGCGATCAGCCCCAGCATTTT. Translation gives CASTDTGGDQPQHF. The chain couples TRBV7-9 to TRBJ1-5, with TRBD1 identical over 9 bases. J gave up 5 bases and V 7 bases, and 6 bases lay outside the gene matches. CDR1 SEHNR and CDR2 FQNEAQ come from the germline V gene (reference sequence). This CDR3 is built from 14 residues.

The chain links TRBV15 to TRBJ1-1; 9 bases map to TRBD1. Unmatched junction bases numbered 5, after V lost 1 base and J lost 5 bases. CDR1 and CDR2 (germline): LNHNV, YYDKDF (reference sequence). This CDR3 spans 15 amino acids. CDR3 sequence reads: CATSRAGTGRTEAFF. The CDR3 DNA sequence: TGTGCCACCAGCAGAGCCGGGACAGGGCGGACTGAAGCTTTCTTT. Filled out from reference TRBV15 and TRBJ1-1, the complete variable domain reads DAMVIQNPRYQVTQFGKPVTLSCSQTLNHNVMYWYQQKSSQAPKLLFHYYDKDFNNEADTPDNFQSRRPNTSFCFLDIRSPGLGDTAMYLCATSRAGTGRTEAFFGQGTRLTVV.

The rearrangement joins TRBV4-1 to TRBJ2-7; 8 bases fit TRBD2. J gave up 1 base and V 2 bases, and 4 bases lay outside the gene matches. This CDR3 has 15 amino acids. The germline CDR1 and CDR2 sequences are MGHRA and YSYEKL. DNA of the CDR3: TGCGCCAGCAGCCAATTCATAGCGGGATCCTACGAGCAGTACTTC. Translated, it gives CASSQFIAGSYEQYF.

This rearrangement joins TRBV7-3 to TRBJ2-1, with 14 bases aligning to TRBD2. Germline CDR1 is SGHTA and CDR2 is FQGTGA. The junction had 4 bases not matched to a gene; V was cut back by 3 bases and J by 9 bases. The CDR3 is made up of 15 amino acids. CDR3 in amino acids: CASSFGLAGGGEQFF. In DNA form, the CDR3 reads TGTGCCAGCAGCTTTGGACTAGCGGGAGGTGGTGAGCAGTTCTTC.

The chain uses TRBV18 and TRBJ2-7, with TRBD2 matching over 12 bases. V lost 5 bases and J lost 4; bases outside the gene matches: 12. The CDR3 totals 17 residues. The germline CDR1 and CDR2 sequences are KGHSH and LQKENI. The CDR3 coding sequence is TGTGCCAGCTCAGAGGGACTAGCGGGCACCCCTAAGTACGAGCAGTACTTC. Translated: CASSEGLAGTPKYEQYF.

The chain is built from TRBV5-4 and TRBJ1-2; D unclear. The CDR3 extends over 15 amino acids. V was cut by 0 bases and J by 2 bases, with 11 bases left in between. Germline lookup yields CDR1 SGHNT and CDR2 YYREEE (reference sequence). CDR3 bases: TGTGCCAGCAGCTTGGCCGCGGGAACCAACTATGGCTACACCTTC. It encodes CASSLAAGTNYGYTF.

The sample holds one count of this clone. The DNA for the CDR3 is TGCGCCAGCAGCCCGAAAGGGACTAGCGATGCGACCGAGCAGTACTTC. Protein sequence: CASSPKGTSDATEQYF. The chain is built from TRBV5-1 and TRBJ2-7, with 10 bases that match TRBD2. The CDR3 has 16 amino acids. Trimming took 4 bases from V and 6 from J; bases not matched to a gene: 13. CDR1 is SGHRS and CDR2 is YFSETQ in the germline V gene.